These 31 T cell receptor beta chains were sequenced from one sample in a study of PD-L1 blockade in urothelial cancer. Noted time point: pretreatment peripheral blood. The table came from immunoSEQ multiplex PCR; TCRdb's copy has only in-frame clones and leaves some out. Of about 63,000 clones in the sample, roughly 81% were seen once. Here the sequenced sample was PBMCs, taken around atezolizumab (anti-PD-L1) treatment. These receptors came from a man between 70 and 80 years old with urothelial cancer.

The gene calls are TRBV2 and TRBJ2-3, with a weak D call TRBD1 (5 bases). CDR1 is SNHLY and CDR2 is FYNNEI in the germline V gene. The CDR3 loop spans 19 amino acids. The ends were cut back, 7 bases at V and 0 bases at J, with 26 bases in the middle. In nucleotides, the CDR3 is TGTGCCAGCAAGGGGCCAGGGATGGATCGAAGGGGTAGCACAGATACGCAGTATTTT. Translation gives CASKGPGMDRRGSTDTQYF.

The chain employs TRBV6-5 and TRBJ2-3; TRBD1 matches at 9 bases. The V gene end was trimmed by 0 bases and the J gene end by 3 bases; junction bases not matched to a gene: 4. Germline V gives CDR1 MNHEY, CDR2 SVGAGI. The CDR3 runs to 16 residues. The CDR3: CASSYSKQGATDTQYF. CDR3 in DNA: TGTGCCAGCAGTTACTCGAAACAGGGGGCTACAGATACGCAGTATTTT.

Written as DNA, the CDR3 is TGTGCCAGTATCGAAACCAGGGACAGGGGGCGTGACGGGGAGCTGTTTTTT. Translation: CASIETRDRGRDGELFF. V gene TRBV19 combines with J gene TRBJ2-2; 12 bases are shared with TRBD1. J lost 7 bases, V lost 7 bases, and 13 bases had no gene match. This CDR3 region has 17 residues. Per the germline V gene, CDR1 is LNHDA and CDR2 is SQIVND (reference sequence).

The rearrangement joins TRBV5-6 to TRBJ2-1; TRBD1 matches 8 bases. The CDR3 sequence is 15 residues long. Germline values: CDR1 SGHDT, CDR2 YYEEEE. V lost 5 bases and J lost 0; bases outside the gene matches: 4. The DNA of the CDR3 is TGTGCCAGCAGAGGAGGACAGGGCTCCTACAATGAGCAGTTCTTC. This encodes CASRGGQGSYNEQFF.

This clone was seen just once. The chain employs TRBV9 and TRBJ1-3; no definite D call. Trimming removed 1 base from V and 4 bases from J, with 6 bases in between. This CDR3 has 13 residues. Germline CDR1 and CDR2: SGDLS and YYNGEE. The CDR3 here is CASSVSRGNTIYF. CDR3 bases: TGTGCCAGCAGCGTATCTCGGGGAAACACCATATATTTT.

This clone turned up a few times. The chain couples TRBV7-5 to TRBJ2-2; the DNA was not used to check the table's D call, TRBD1. TRBV7-5 is a listed pseudogene. The CDR3 consists of 15 residues. CDR3 nucleotides: TGTGCCAGAAGCTTCGGACAGGGGCACACCGGGGAGCTGTTTTTT. Its translation is CARSFGQGHTGELFF.

This chain links TRBV7-2 with TRBJ2-3; D is unclear. The length of the CDR3 is 15 residues. CDR1 SGHTA and CDR2 FQGNSA come from the germline V gene. Trimming removed 0 bases from V and 3 bases from J, with 10 bases in between. The CDR3 sequence is CASSLALAGTDTQYF. The CDR3 DNA follows: TGTGCCAGCAGCTTAGCCTTAGCCGGTACAGATACGCAGTATTTT.

The chain employs TRBV19 and TRBJ1-5; D may be TRBD1 (6 bases). V lost 3 bases to trimming and J lost 1 base, with 7 bases between them. Germline assignment: CDR1 LNHDA and CDR2 SQIVND (reference sequence). This CDR3 has 14 residues. DNA for the CDR3: TGTGCCAGTAGTATGGGGGCAAGCAATCAGCCCCAGCATTTT. Translation: CASSMGASNQPQHF.

Note on this clone: Compared with germline, one end of the junction differs, possibly owing to a read error. This sequence joins TRBV7-7 and TRBJ2-3, with D possibly being TRBD2 (6 bases). Germline V gives CDR1 SSHAT, CDR2 FNYEAQ (reference sequence). The CDR3 length is 18 residues. The CDR3 sequence is CASRRAWWDSLETDTQYF. Here the CDR3 DNA reads TGTGCTAGCAGGCGAGCCTGGTGGGACTCCCTCGAGACAGATACGCAGTATTTT.

The rearrangement joins TRBV11-2 to TRBJ2-3; 9 bases align to TRBD1. The V segment lost 3 bases and the J segment 1 base; nucleotides outside the gene matches: 2. Germline CDR1 and CDR2: SGHAT and FQNNGV. The CDR3 sequence is 15 residues long. CDR3 amino acids: CASSLDRGGTDTQYF. The CDR3 DNA follows: TGTGCCAGCAGCTTGGACAGGGGCGGCACAGATACGCAGTATTTT.

This chain uses TRBV6-4 with TRBJ2-1; 7 nucleotides match TRBD2. The CDR3 extends over 14 amino acids. The ends lost 4 bases at V and 6 bases at J; junction bases unmatched: 6. Germline V CDR1 and CDR2: MRHNA, SNTAGT. CDR3 loop: CASSVGEGLNEQFF. CDR3 nucleotides: TGTGCCAGCAGTGTGGGGGAGGGCCTCAATGAGCAGTTCTTC.

The rearrangement uses TRBV9 and TRBJ2-2; a possible D gene is TRBD2 (6 bases). This CDR3 is 14 amino acids long. CDR1 SGDLS and CDR2 YYNGEE come from the germline V gene. V dropped 4 bases and J dropped 8 bases, with 15 bases sitting between them. CDR3 residues: CASSSRPGGGELFF. DNA for the CDR3: TGTGCCAGCAGCTCCCGACCCGGAGGGGGGGAGCTGTTTTTT. Filled out from reference TRBV9 and TRBJ2-2, the complete variable domain reads DSGVTQTPKHLITATGQRVTLRCSPRSGDLSVYWYQQSLDQGLQFLIQYYNGEERAKGNILERFSAQQFPDLHSELNLSSLELGDSALYFCASSSRPGGGELFFGEGSRLTVL.

The genes are TRBV9 and TRBJ2-3, with TRBD2 matching over 8 bases. This CDR3 is 15 amino acids long. V lost 4 bases to trimming and J lost 6 bases; unmatched junction nucleotides: 10. From germline, CDR1 is SGDLS and CDR2 YYNGEE. Here the CDR3 DNA reads TGTGCCAGCAGCCCCGCGGGGGGCCTCCAGGATACGCAGTATTTT. Translation: CASSPAGGLQDTQYF. Full variable domain (outside the CDR3, taken from reference TRBV9 and TRBJ2-3): DSGVTQTPKHLITATGQRVTLRCSPRSGDLSVYWYQQSLDQGLQFLIQYYNGEERAKGNILERFSAQQFPDLHSELNLSSLELGDSALYFCASSPAGGLQDTQYFGPGTRLTVL.

V and J are TRBV11-2 and TRBJ2-5; D is perhaps TRBD1 (6 bases). Germline values: CDR1 SGHAT, CDR2 FQNNGV. The CDR3 covers 14 residues. Trimming removed 5 bases from V and 5 bases from J, with 15 bases in between. CDR3 coding DNA: TGTGCCAGCAGCACCAACAGGGTCGCGGAGACCCAGTACTTC. Amino acid sequence: CASSTNRVAETQYF. Together with reference TRBV11-2 and TRBJ2-5, the CDR3 gives the full variable domain: EAGVAQSPRYKIIEKRQSVAFWCNPISGHATLYWYQQILGQGPKLLIQFQNNGVVDDSQLPKDRFSAERLKGVDSTLKIQPAKLEDSAVYLCASSTNRVAETQYFGPGTRLLVL.

This chain links TRBV2 with TRBJ1-2; 10 nucleotides match TRBD1. Trimming at V came to 8 bases and at J to 4 bases, leaving 4 bases not matched to a gene. The V gene's germline CDR1 is SNHLY and CDR2 FYNNEI. The CDR3 covers 13 residues. The CDR3 DNA reads TGTGCCAGCCCCGGGACAGGGGCCTATGGCTACACCTTC. It translates to CASPGTGAYGYTF.

V is TRBV19 and J is TRBJ2-2; TRBD1 aligns across 8 bases. CDR1 LNHDA and CDR2 SQIVND come from the germline V gene (reference sequence). V shed 4 bases, J shed 0 bases, and the junction held 1 base outside the gene matches. The CDR3 is made up of 15 amino acids. This chain's CDR3 is CASSTRGPNTGELFF. CDR3 DNA: TGTGCCAGTAGTACCAGGGGGCCGAACACCGGGGAGCTGTTTTTT.

The V and J genes are TRBV7-2 and TRBJ1-6, with D perhaps matching TRBD1 (5 bases). Trimming removed 0 bases from V and 12 bases from J, with 15 bases in between. CDR1 SGHTA and CDR2 FQGNSA come from the germline V gene. The CDR3 has 15 amino acids. The CDR3 sequence: CASSLAGQLRRPLHF. The CDR3 DNA reads TGTGCCAGCAGCTTAGCGGGGCAGCTCCGGAGACCCCTCCACTTT.

This clone was detected a few times. The J gene is TRBJ1-1, the V gene TRBV19; a weak D match, TRBD1 (6 bases). V shed 1 base and J shed 1 base, with 10 bases lying between them. CDR3 length: 15 residues. CDR1 is LNHDA, CDR2 SQIVND, per germline (reference sequence). CDR3 DNA: TGTGCCAGTAGTATAGTGTGGACAGCGAACACTGAAGCTTTCTTT. Translating it yields CASSIVWTANTEAFF.

The genes are TRBV21-1 and TRBJ2-1; TRBD1 was called by the table and not checked on the DNA. TRBV21-1 corresponds to a pseudogene. This CDR3 spans 16 amino acids. The CDR3 DNA sequence: TGTGCCAGCAGCAAAGTTATGGGACAGGGTTTTCATGAGCAGTTCTTC. As protein: CASSKVMGQGFHEQFF.

There are a few counts of this clone. The chain links TRBV30 to TRBJ2-2; TRBD1 agrees at 8 bases. The V gene end was trimmed by 0 bases and the J gene end by 6 bases; junction bases not matched to a gene: 15. The length of the CDR3 is 18 residues. Germline V CDR1 and CDR2: GTSNPN, SVGIG (reference sequence). CDR3 sequence reads: CAWSVRDRPRLVAGELFF. CDR3 nucleotide sequence: TGTGCCTGGAGTGTACGGGACAGGCCGCGGCTTGTCGCCGGGGAGCTGTTTTTT.

The chain links TRBV5-1 to TRBJ1-1; a weak D match, TRBD1 (6 bases). The V gene lost 4 bases and the J gene lost 3 bases, with 13 bases spanning the gap. The germline V gene encodes CDR1 SGHRS and CDR2 YFSETQ. CDR3 length: 14 amino acids. The CDR3 nucleotides are TGCGCCAGCAGCCCCCGGTCAGGGGACACTGAAGCTTTCTTT. As protein: CASSPRSGDTEAFF.

The chain carries TRBV29-1 and TRBJ1-1; 9 nucleotides match TRBD1. J lost 3 bases, V lost 3 bases, and 2 bases had no gene match. This CDR3 region has 13 residues. Germline CDR1 SQVTM, CDR2 ANQGSEA. CDR3 DNA sequence: TGCAGCGTTGAGACAGGGGGGGACACTGAAGCTTTCTTT. This sequence encodes CSVETGGDTEAFF.

In its sample, this clone was seen many times. The chain couples TRBV18 to TRBJ1-5, with D perhaps matching TRBD1 (5 bases). Germline V lookup: CDR1 KGHSH, CDR2 LQKENI. This CDR3 is 16 amino acids long. Trimming stripped 6 bases from V and 0 bases from J, with 15 bases between. The CDR3 nucleotides read TGTGCCAGCTCTTCCGACAGAAGAGATAGCAATCAGCCCCAGCATTTT. Translated, it gives CASSSDRRDSNQPQHF. Full variable domain (rest looked up from reference TRBV18 and TRBJ1-5): NAGVMQNPRHLVRRRGQEARLRCSPMKGHSHVYWYRQLPEEGLKFMVYLQKENIIDESGMPKERFSAEFPKEGPSILRIQQVVRGDSAAYFCASSSDRRDSNQPQHFGDGTRLSIL.

The chain couples TRBV28 to TRBJ2-5; a possible D gene is TRBD1 (5 bases). Germline lookup yields CDR1 MDHEN and CDR2 SYDVKM. The CDR3 consists of 13 residues. Trimming left V 2 bases short and J 4 bases short, with 8 bases between. The chain's CDR3 is CASSLRGTETQYF. Here the CDR3 DNA reads TGTGCCAGCAGTTTAAGGGGTACAGAGACCCAGTACTTC.

This clone was counted a few times. The chain uses TRBV7-8 and TRBJ2-7, with D perhaps TRBD1 (6 bases). V lost 6 bases and J lost 9, with 18 bases in between. CDR3 length: 13 amino acids. Per germline, CDR1 SGHVS and CDR2 FQNEAQ. The CDR3 loop reads CASSSSQGNWQYF. CDR3 in DNA: TGTGCCAGCAGTTCCTCCCAGGGGAATTGGCAGTACTTC.

The V gene is TRBV29-1, the J gene TRBJ2-7; 8 bases map to TRBD1. CDR1 is SQVTM and CDR2 is ANQGSEA in the germline V gene. The CDR3 has 12 residues. Trimming at V came to 1 base and at J to 5 bases, leaving 1 base not matched to a gene. The CDR3: CSVEGTGNEQYF. In nucleotides, the CDR3 is TGCAGCGTTGAAGGGACAGGGAACGAGCAGTACTTC.

This chain joins TRBV5-1 and TRBJ2-7, with 8 bases aligning to TRBD1. The V gene's germline CDR1 is SGHRS and CDR2 YFSETQ. This CDR3 region has 15 residues. V gave up 4 bases and J gave up 0 bases; unmatched junction bases: 6. The DNA of the CDR3 is TGCGCCAGCAGCCCGGGACAGGACCTCTCCTACGAGCAGTACTTC. It yields the protein CASSPGQDLSYEQYF.

This chain links TRBV5-1 with TRBJ2-7; 7 bases fit TRBD2. The CDR3 contains 15 residues. V was clipped by 1 base and J by 3 bases; unmatched bases: 7. The V gene's germline CDR1 is SGHRS and CDR2 YFSETQ. The DNA of the CDR3 is TGCGCCAGCAGCTTGCCGACGGGAGGACACTACGAGCAGTACTTC. Translating it yields CASSLPTGGHYEQYF.

The chain carries TRBV19 and TRBJ2-7; D gene unclear. Germline values: CDR1 LNHDA, CDR2 SQIVND (reference sequence). The CDR3 contains 12 residues. V was pared by 4 bases and J by 7 bases, with 11 bases between. CDR3 coding DNA: TGTGCCAGTAGTAGCCGAGAAGAGGAGCAGTACTTC. Protein: CASSSREEEQYF.

This chain connects TRBV15 to TRBJ2-5; 8 bases match TRBD1. CDR1 LNHNV and CDR2 YYDKDF come from the germline V gene (reference sequence). J was trimmed by 9 bases and V by 5 bases; bases with no gene match: 14. The CDR3 runs to 15 residues. CDR3 DNA: TGTGCCACCAGCCTGGACAGGGCCCGGGGTCGGGCCCAGTACTTC. Amino acid sequence: CATSLDRARGRAQYF.

The chain couples TRBV18 to TRBJ1-3; D uncertain. The CDR3 sequence is 17 residues long. Trimming stripped 0 bases from V and 0 bases from J, with 12 bases between. Germline CDR1 and CDR2: KGHSH and LQKENI. The CDR3 nucleotides read TGTGCCAGCTCACCACCAGCTAATGTCCTCTCTGGAAACACCATATATTTT. Its protein product is CASSPPANVLSGNTIYF.